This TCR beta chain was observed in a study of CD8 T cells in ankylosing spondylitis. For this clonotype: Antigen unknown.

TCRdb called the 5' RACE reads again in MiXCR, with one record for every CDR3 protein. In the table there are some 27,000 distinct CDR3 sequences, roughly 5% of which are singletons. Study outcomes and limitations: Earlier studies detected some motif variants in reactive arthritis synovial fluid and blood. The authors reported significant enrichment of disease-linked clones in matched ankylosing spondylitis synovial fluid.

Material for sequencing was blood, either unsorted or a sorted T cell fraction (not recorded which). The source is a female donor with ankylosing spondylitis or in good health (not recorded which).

The CDR3 sequence is CASSVGVSGGEQFF. The CDR3 nucleotides read TGTGCCAGCAGCGTCGGGGTGTCAGGGGGTGAGCAGTTCTTC. The chain recombines TRBV9 with TRBJ2-1; 7 nucleotides align to TRBD1. The CDR3 is made up of 14 amino acids. CDR1 and CDR2 (germline): SGDLS, YYNGEE. The ends lost 2 bases at V and 9 bases at J; junction bases unmatched: 8. Full variable domain (outside the CDR3, taken from reference TRBV9 and TRBJ2-1): DSGVTQTPKHLITATGQRVTLRCSPRSGDLSVYWYQQSLDQGLQFLIQYYNGEERAKGNILERFSAQQFPDLHSELNLSSLELGDSALYFCASSVGVSGGEQFFGPGTRLTVL.